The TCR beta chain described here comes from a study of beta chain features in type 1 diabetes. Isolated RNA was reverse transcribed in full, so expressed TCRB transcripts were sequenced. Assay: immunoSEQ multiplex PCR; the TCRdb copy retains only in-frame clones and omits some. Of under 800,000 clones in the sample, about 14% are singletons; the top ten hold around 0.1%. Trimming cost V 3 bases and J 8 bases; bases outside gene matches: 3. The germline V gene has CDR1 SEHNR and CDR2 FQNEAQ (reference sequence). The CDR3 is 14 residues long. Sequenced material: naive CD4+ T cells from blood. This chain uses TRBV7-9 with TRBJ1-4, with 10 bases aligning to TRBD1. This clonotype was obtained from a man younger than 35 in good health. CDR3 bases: TGTGCCAGCAGCTTGACAGGGGGCGGCGAAAAACTGTTTTTT. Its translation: CASSLTGGGEKLFF. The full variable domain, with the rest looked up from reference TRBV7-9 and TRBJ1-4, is DTGVSQNPRHKITKRGQNVTFRCDPISEHNRLYWYRQTLGQGPEFLTYFQNEAQLEKSRLLSDRFSAERPKGSFSTLEIQRTEQGDSAMYLCASSLTGGGEKLFFGSGTQLSVL.